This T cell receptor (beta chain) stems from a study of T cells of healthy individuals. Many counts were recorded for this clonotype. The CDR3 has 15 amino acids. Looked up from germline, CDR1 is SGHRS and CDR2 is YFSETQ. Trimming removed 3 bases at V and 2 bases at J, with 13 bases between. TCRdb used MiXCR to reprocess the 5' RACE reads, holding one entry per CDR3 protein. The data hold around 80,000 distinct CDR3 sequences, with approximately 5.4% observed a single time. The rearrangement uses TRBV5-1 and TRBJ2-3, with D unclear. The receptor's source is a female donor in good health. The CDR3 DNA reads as TGCGCCAGCAGCTCCCAACTTGGCCCCACAGATACGCAGTATTTT. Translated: CASSSQLGPTDTQYF.